This T cell receptor beta chain derives from a study of T cells after yellow fever vaccination. Findings and caveats of the study: There was a small share of clonotypes that showed up in both the CD4 and CD8 compartments. Within FACS-sorted repertoires, abundant clonotypes contaminating from the bulk population could be present. A large majority of primary-vaccination clones showed up again after the booster (under 98% CD4, almost 90% CD8).

The CDR3 is 14 residues long. V dropped 6 bases and J dropped 11 bases, with 19 bases sitting between them. Germline-derived CDR1 and CDR2 are MNHEY and SMNVEV (reference sequence). In TCRdb, the 5' RACE reads were re-called with MiXCR into one record per CDR3 protein. The data contain approximately 350,000 distinct CDR3 sequences, 11% of them singletons. A few counts support this clonotype. Antigen: not known. This clonotype was obtained from a man aged 18 to 30 who received the YFV17D yellow fever vaccine. Here the sequenced sample was PBMCs, taken on the day of the first yellow fever vaccination. The chain links TRBV27 to TRBJ1-4, with a weak D call TRBD1 (5 bases). The CDR3 DNA sequence: TGTGCCAGCAGAAGAGGTATTCGGGGGGACAAACTGTTTTTT. This encodes CASRRGIRGDKLFF.